This T cell receptor beta chain came from a study of T cell repertoires in cytomegalovirus infection. This clonotype has more than one count but fewer than ten. The antigen is unknown. TCRdb re-derived calls from the reads in MiXCR, one entry per CDR3 protein. The sample consists of approximately 910,000 distinct CDR3 sequences, 30% to 40% of them appearing once. CDR3 size: 14 residues. Between the trimmed V and J ends, which lost 2 bases and 7 bases, there was a span of 12 bases. Germline V gene sequence: CDR1 MNHNS, CDR2 SASEGT. This TCR was recovered from a human donor in good health (CMV status not recorded). Some clones in this sample may be carry-over from other donors' samples. This chain links TRBV6-1 with TRBJ2-1; D may be TRBD2 (5 bases). Sequencing was performed on cultured CD8+ T cells from PBMCs, taken from culture after CMV antigen stimulation. The CDR3 coding sequence is TGTGCCAGCAGTGAAATTTTCGGGATTAATGAGCAGTTCTTC. Protein: CASSEIFGINEQFF.